Listed below are T cell receptor beta chains from one sample, sequenced in a study of CD8+ T cells in alopecia areata. TCRdb keeps only in-frame clones here, not all; method: immunoSEQ multiplex PCR. The table lists roughly 280,000 clones, 60% of them singletons. The material was CD4+ T cells sorted from blood, obtained around week 53, from a patient treated with tofacitinib. The origin of the receptors is a human donor with alopecia areata. The CDR3 runs from the conserved cysteine through the conserved F or W. Each record gives: D gene, V gene, J gene, clone size, CDR3 DNA, CDR3 protein. The D gene is left open where the match is weak. Clone sizes are given selectively: once, few, many, or a class where the clone is expanded.

.	TRBV6-5	TRBJ2-5	.	TGTGCCAGCAGTTACTTTGAGACCCAGTACTTC	CASSYFETQYF
.	TRBV11-2	TRBJ2-5	.	TGTGCCAGCAGCTTAGGTGGATCACAAGAGACCCAGTACTTC	CASSLGGSQETQYF
TRBD2	TRBV7-9	TRBJ2-1	.	TGTGCCAGCAGCTTAGTAGGCGGGGGGAATGAGCAGTTCTTC	CASSLVGGGNEQFF
TRBD1	TRBV19	TRBJ2-1	.	TGTGCCAGTAGTATCCTGGAAGGACAGGGAGCTAATGAGCAGTTCTTC	CASSILEGQGANEQFF
TRBD2	TRBV9	TRBJ2-1	.	TGTGCCAGCAGCGGGGGACCCACTAGCGGGGTTTACAATGAGCAGTTCTTC	CASSGGPTSGVYNEQFF
TRBD1	TRBV6-1	TRBJ1-2	.	TGTGCCAGCAGTGCCCGGGACAGGGACTATGGCTACACCTTC	CASSARDRDYGYTF
.	TRBV7-3	TRBJ1-6	.	TGTGCCAGCAGCTTAACTACAGGGAGGCATTCACCCCTCCACTTT	CASSLTTGRHSPLHF
.	TRBV7-2	TRBJ2-5	.	TGTGCCAGCAGCTTAGATCAAGAGACCCAGTACTTC	CASSLDQETQYF
.	TRBV9	TRBJ1-6	.	TGTGCCAGCAGCGTAACCGGGAACCCGAATTCACCCCTCCACTTT	CASSVTGNPNSPLHF
.	TRBV7-3	TRBJ2-3	.	TGTGCCAGCAGTCAAACGCCCACTACCACAGATACGCAGTATTTT	CASSQTPTTTDTQYF
.	TRBV29-1	TRBJ2-7	.	TGCAGCGTTGGTCTTGCAGCGTCGGCCTACGAGCAGTACTTC	CSVGLAASAYEQYF
.	TRBV2	TRBJ1-1	.	TGTGCCAGCAGTGAATGGACCTTGGGCACTGAAGCTTTCTTT	CASSEWTLGTEAFF
.	TRBV7-2	TRBJ2-5	.	TGTGCCAGCAGCAACGGGGAGACCCAGTACTTC	CASSNGETQYF
.	TRBV5-1	TRBJ2-7	.	TGCGCCAGCAGCTTGAGGGCCGATTACGAGCAGTACTTC	CASSLRADYEQYF
TRBD1	TRBV29-1	TRBJ1-5	few	TGCAGCGTTGGAGTACAGGGGGCTGGGCAGCCCCAGCATTTT	CSVGVQGAGQPQHF
.	TRBV2	TRBJ2-5	.	TGTGCCAGCACCCTGACAGGAGAGACCCAGTACTTC	CASTLTGETQYF
.	TRBV9	TRBJ2-1	few	TGTGCCAGCAGCCCCAGGGGTCGGAATGAGCAGTTCTTC	CASSPRGRNEQFF
.	TRBV30	TRBJ1-2	.	TGTGCCTGGAGTTTAGGCCAAACTAACTATGGCTACACCTTC	CAWSLGQTNYGYTF
TRBD1	TRBV15	TRBJ2-3	.	TGTGCCACCAGCAAATCGACAGGGATCGCTAGCACAGATACGCAGTATTTT	CATSKSTGIASTDTQYF